This T cell receptor (beta chain) was recorded in a study of T cells in women clearing cervical HPV infection. Study background: Blood came at first lesion visit for cases, post-clearance for controls.

On this clone itself: The DNA ends 3 residues before the CDR3 does, and the rest of the CDR3 is filled in from the germline J gene.

The data were produced by immunoSEQ multiplex PCR, yet TCRdb's version contains in-frame clones alone and is incomplete. Its table records more than 20,000 clones. The CDR3 spans 14 residues. The germline V gene encodes CDR1 SEHNR and CDR2 FQNEAQ (reference sequence). The specimen sequenced was blood buffy coat. This TCR derives from a woman between 18 and 70 years old with a cervical HPV16 infection that either progressed to CIN3+ or cleared (not recorded which). The chain is built from TRBV7-9 and TRBJ1-1; no reliable D call. This chain's CDR3 is CASSLAGFQETAFF. The part of the CDR3 DNA that was read is TGTGCCAGCAGCTTAGCAGGGTTCCAAGAGACC.